This TCR beta chain comes out of a study of blood T cell repertoires in COVID-19. The CDR3 runs 13 residues. The V end was cut by 5 bases, the J end by 5 bases, with 12 bases between. Germline CDR1 and CDR2: MRHNA and SNTAGT. Under the authors' procedure: Amplification with reference gene primers provided the estimates of nucleated cell counts. Repertoires were generated with immunoSEQ multiplex PCR, while TCRdb's copy carries only in-frame clones and drops some. V and J calls and clone size are as listed in that table; D and trimming were resolved from the DNA. The sample carries more than 200,000 clones, 85% to 90% recorded once.

This TCR was sampled from a man older than 75 with acute or convalescent COVID-19. Source material: peripheral blood. The chain is built from TRBV6-4 and TRBJ1-2; D unresolved. CDR3 in amino acids: CASSPLEGYGYTF. Written as DNA, the CDR3 is TGTGCCAGCAGTCCACTGGAGGGTTATGGCTACACCTTC.